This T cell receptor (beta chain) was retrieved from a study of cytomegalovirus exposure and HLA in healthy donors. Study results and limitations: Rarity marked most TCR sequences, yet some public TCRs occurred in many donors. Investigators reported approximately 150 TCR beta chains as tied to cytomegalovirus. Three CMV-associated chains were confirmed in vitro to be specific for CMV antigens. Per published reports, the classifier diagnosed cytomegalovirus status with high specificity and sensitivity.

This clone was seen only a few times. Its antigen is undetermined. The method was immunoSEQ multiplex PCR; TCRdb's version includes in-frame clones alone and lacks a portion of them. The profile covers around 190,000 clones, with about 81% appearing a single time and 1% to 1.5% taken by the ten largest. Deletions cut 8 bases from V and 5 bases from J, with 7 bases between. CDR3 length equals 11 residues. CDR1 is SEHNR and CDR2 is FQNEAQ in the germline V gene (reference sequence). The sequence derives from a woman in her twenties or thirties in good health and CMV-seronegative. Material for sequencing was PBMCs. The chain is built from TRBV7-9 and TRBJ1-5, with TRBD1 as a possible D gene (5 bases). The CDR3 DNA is TGTGCCAGCGGGGCGGATCAGCCCCAGCATTTT. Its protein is CASGADQPQHF.